Listed here are 27 T cell receptor beta chains from one sample, sequenced in a study of cytomegalovirus exposure and HLA in healthy donors. With 60 Vbeta and 13 Jbeta primers, the PCR was carried out. Sequenced by immunoSEQ multiplex PCR; TCRdb stores in-frame clones only, minus some. The data include under 70,000 clones; the top ten clones carry around 2.4%. Specimen: PBMCs. These receptors came from a female donor in good health and CMV-seropositive.

The J gene is TRBJ2-5, the V gene TRBV7-6, with no clear D. The germline V gene has CDR1 SGHVS and CDR2 FNYEAQ. The CDR3 runs 14 residues. Deletions cut 4 bases from V and 3 bases from J, with 12 bases between. CDR3 residues: CASSSRRAEETQYF. CDR3 coding DNA: TGTGCCAGCAGCTCCCGGCGCGCGGAAGAGACCCAGTACTTC.

The CDR3 DNA follows: TGTGCCAGCAGCGTAGAAGGGGACTATACCCGGGACACTGAAGCTTTCTTT. It translates to CASSVEGDYTRDTEAFF. The chain couples TRBV9 to TRBJ1-1; D might be TRBD1 (5 bases). The germline V gene encodes CDR1 SGDLS and CDR2 YYNGEE. The length of the CDR3 is 17 residues. The V end lost 0 bases, the J end lost 3 bases, and 18 bases lay between the germline ends.

J is TRBJ1-1 and V is TRBV15; the D gene is possibly TRBD1 (6 bases). Per the germline V gene, CDR1 is LNHNV and CDR2 is YYDKDF (reference sequence). The CDR3 has 15 residues. Trimming shortened V by 5 bases and J by 1 base, and 14 bases separated the two germline ends. CDR3 residues: CATSPMGAGNTEAFF. The CDR3 nucleotides are TGTGCCACCAGCCCGATGGGGGCCGGGAACACTGAAGCTTTCTTT.

The CDR3 reads CASSNPQGWRTQAFF. DNA for the CDR3: TGTGCCAGTAGTAACCCTCAGGGTTGGAGAACCCAAGCTTTCTTT. V is TRBV19 and J is TRBJ1-1; a weak D match, TRBD1 (5 bases). From germline, CDR1 is LNHDA and CDR2 SQIVND (reference sequence). Deletions cut 4 bases from V and 9 bases from J, with 21 bases between. This CDR3 spans 15 amino acids.

The chain joins TRBV5-6 to TRBJ1-5; D possibly corresponds to TRBD1 (5 bases). Trimming took off 0 bases at V and 4 bases at J, with 8 bases between the two ends. The CDR3 contains 14 residues. The germline CDR1 and CDR2 sequences are SGHDT and YYEEEE. The CDR3 coding sequence is TGTGCCAGCAGCTTGGGGCCAGGGAATCAGCCCCAGCATTTT. Translation: CASSLGPGNQPQHF. Full variable domain (outside the CDR3, taken from reference TRBV5-6 and TRBJ1-5): DAGVTQSPTHLIKTRGQQVTLRCSPKSGHDTVSWYQQALGQGPQFIFQYYEEEERQRGNFPDRFSGHQFPNYSSELNVNALLLGDSALYLCASSLGPGNQPQHFGDGTRLSIL.

The chain employs TRBV20-1 and TRBJ2-7; a possible D gene is TRBD1 (7 bases). The CDR3 runs to 11 residues. Germline lookup yields CDR1 DFQATT and CDR2 SNEGSKA (reference sequence). The germline V and J ends were trimmed by 7 bases and 3 bases, with 10 bases remaining between them. DNA for the CDR3: TGCAGTGGGGGGGACAGCTACGAGCAGTACTTC. Encoded protein: CSGGDSYEQYF.

This sequence joins TRBV20-1 and TRBJ2-5; D unclear. Germline V gene lookup returns CDR1 DFQATT and CDR2 SNEGSKA (reference sequence). This CDR3 region has 10 residues. The V and J ends lost 1 base and 7 bases respectively, with 4 bases between them. CDR3 nucleotides: TGCAGTGCTAGAGTCGGGACCCAGTACTTC. Amino acid sequence: CSARVGTQYF.

The rearrangement joins TRBV7-2 to TRBJ2-3; a possible D gene is TRBD2 (5 bases). V lost 1 base and J 5 bases, leaving 10 bases between the germline ends. The CDR3 length is 14 residues. Germline-derived CDR1 and CDR2 are SGHTA and FQGNSA. The CDR3 DNA reads TGTGCCAGCAGCTTAGTTAACGCGGGAGATACGCAGTATTTT. This encodes CASSLVNAGDTQYF.

In DNA, the CDR3 is TGTGCCAGCACCTCCTACAGGGGGACCGATGCCGGCTACACCTTC. Translating gives CASTSYRGTDAGYTF. J is TRBJ1-2 and V is TRBV6-5; TRBD1 matches 8 bases. Trimming cost V 7 bases and J 8 bases; bases outside gene matches: 15. The CDR3 is 15 amino acids. The germline V gene encodes CDR1 MNHEY and CDR2 SVGAGI.

The rearrangement links TRBV5-4 to TRBJ1-6; TRBD1 agrees at 10 bases. The junction had 13 bases not matched to a gene; V was cut back by 4 bases and J by 9 bases. Germline CDR1 reads SGHNT; CDR2 reads YYREEE (reference sequence). This CDR3 is 17 amino acids long. The DNA for the CDR3 is TGTGCCAGCAGCCAGGGACAGGGGAGCGCCCGGTCTTCACCCCTCCACTTT. Translation gives CASSQGQGSARSSPLHF.

The V gene is TRBV18, the J gene TRBJ2-1; the match to TRBD2 covers 9 bases. V was pared by 3 bases and J by 3 bases, with 6 bases of the junction left unmatched. CDR3 length: 16 amino acids. CDR1 is KGHSH, CDR2 LQKENI, per germline. CDR3 sequence reads: CASSPRSSGDYNEQFF. The CDR3 nucleotides read TGTGCCAGCTCACCTAGATCTAGCGGGGACTACAATGAGCAGTTCTTC.

V and J are TRBV6-1 and TRBJ2-7, with D perhaps matching TRBD1 (6 bases). V was pared by 3 bases and J by 2 bases, with 17 bases between. The V gene's germline CDR1 is MNHNS and CDR2 SASEGT. This CDR3 spans 16 amino acids. The CDR3 DNA reads TGTGCCAGCAGTGATCCCGGGACACACACCCCCTACGAGCAGTACTTC. This codes for CASSDPGTHTPYEQYF.

The chain has TRBV6-1 and TRBJ1-3; D is unclear. Between the trimmed V and J ends, which lost 4 bases and 3 bases, there was a span of 25 bases. This CDR3 has 19 amino acids. Per germline, CDR1 MNHNS and CDR2 SASEGT. The CDR3 protein is CASSARHLLLLLNGNTIYF. Here the CDR3 DNA reads TGTGCCAGCAGTGCCCGCCACCTTTTACTACTACTAAATGGAAACACCATATATTTT.

The chain employs TRBV18 and TRBJ2-7, with 9 bases aligning to TRBD1. With V trimmed by 4 bases and J by 5 bases, 6 bases remained unmatched. Germline lookup yields CDR1 KGHSH and CDR2 LQKENI. The CDR3 consists of 14 residues. The chain's CDR3 is CASSRTGQGNEQYF. As DNA, the CDR3 is TGTGCCAGCTCACGAACGGGACAGGGCAACGAGCAGTACTTC.

The gene calls are TRBV7-9 and TRBJ1-3; D gene unclear. V lost 4 bases and J 0 bases, leaving 16 bases between the germline ends. The CDR3 consists of 17 residues. Looked up from germline, CDR1 is SEHNR and CDR2 is FQNEAQ (reference sequence). The CDR3 DNA sequence: TGTGCCAGCAGCTCGGTTTACACGGAGAGCTCTGGAAACACCATATATTTT. Its translation: CASSSVYTESSGNTIYF.

The rearrangement uses TRBV30 and TRBJ2-7; perhaps TRBD2 as D (6 bases). The germline V gene encodes CDR1 GTSNPN and CDR2 SVGIG (reference sequence). V was trimmed by 8 bases and J by 0 bases, leaving 20 bases between them. The CDR3 loop spans 15 amino acids. CDR3 residues: CAGAPSGLLSYEQYF. CDR3 DNA: TGTGCCGGGGCTCCCAGCGGGCTCCTCTCCTACGAGCAGTACTTC.

J is TRBJ1-2 and V is TRBV28; TRBD1 agrees at 9 bases. The CDR3 runs to 16 residues. V gave up 6 bases and J gave up 0 bases; unmatched junction bases: 8. CDR1 and CDR2 from the germline V gene are MDHEN and SYDVKM. The CDR3 protein is CASRPGTGTPNYGYTF. The DNA for the CDR3 is TGTGCCAGCAGACCCGGGACAGGGACCCCTAACTATGGCTACACCTTC.

The rearrangement links TRBV7-3 to TRBJ2-7; TRBD2 is a possible D gene (5 bases). This CDR3 is 16 amino acids long. V lost 2 bases to trimming and J lost 2 bases, with 16 bases between them. Germline loops: CDR1 SGHTA, CDR2 FQGTGA. CDR3 loop: CASSLSAGVSPYEQYF. The CDR3 nucleotides are TGTGCCAGCAGCTTATCCGCCGGGGTATCTCCCTACGAGCAGTACTTC.

The rearrangement joins TRBV19 to TRBJ1-5; perhaps TRBD1 as D (5 bases). V gave up 5 bases and J gave up 2 bases, with 16 bases separating them. Germline V gives CDR1 LNHDA, CDR2 SQIVND (reference sequence). The CDR3 length is 16 residues. The CDR3 region is CASSAPPGYGNQPQHF. As DNA, the CDR3 is TGTGCCAGTAGTGCTCCCCCAGGGTATGGCAATCAGCCCCAGCATTTT.

The gene calls are TRBV28 and TRBJ1-4; 10 bases match TRBD1. Per germline, CDR1 MDHEN and CDR2 SYDVKM. V shed 4 bases and J 6 bases; nucleotides not matched to a gene: 2. The CDR3 is made up of 14 amino acids. As DNA, the CDR3 is TGTGCCAGCAGTTCCGGGACAGGGGATGAAAAACTGTTTTTT. Translated: CASSSGTGDEKLFF. Looking up the rest from reference TRBV28 and TRBJ1-4 gives the full variable domain: DVKVTQSSRYLVKRTGEKVFLECVQDMDHENMFWYRQDPGLGLRLIYFSYDVKMKEKGDIPEGYSVSREKKERFSLILESASTNQTSMYLCASSSGTGDEKLFFGSGTQLSVL.

The V call is TRBV9, the J call TRBJ1-1, with 9 positions matching TRBD1. Per germline, CDR1 SGDLS and CDR2 YYNGEE. This CDR3 is built from 13 residues. Trimming took 4 bases from V and 8 from J; bases not matched to a gene: 6. The CDR3, as DNA: TGTGCCAGCAGCCCAAGGGACAGGGAGGAAGCTTTCTTT. Translating it yields CASSPRDREEAFF. Complete variable domain (other parts from reference TRBV9 and TRBJ1-1): DSGVTQTPKHLITATGQRVTLRCSPRSGDLSVYWYQQSLDQGLQFLIQYYNGEERAKGNILERFSAQQFPDLHSELNLSSLELGDSALYFCASSPRDREEAFFGQGTRLTVV.

The J gene is TRBJ1-6, the V gene TRBV27, with D possibly TRBD1 on 6 matching bases. This CDR3 spans 16 amino acids. The V end was cut by 3 bases, the J end by 6 bases, with 15 bases between. Germline V lookup: CDR1 MNHEY, CDR2 SMNVEV (reference sequence). The CDR3 sequence is CASSFKVTGLNSPLHF. DNA of the CDR3: TGTGCCAGCAGTTTTAAAGTTACAGGGCTTAATTCACCCCTCCACTTT.

This sequence joins TRBV28 and TRBJ1-4; TRBD1 matches at 7 bases. Germline V CDR1 and CDR2: MDHEN, SYDVKM. V lost 4 bases and J lost 4; bases outside the gene matches: 6. The CDR3 has 15 amino acids. This CDR3 is CASSSSTGINEKLFF. The CDR3 DNA follows: TGTGCCAGCAGTTCCTCGACAGGGATTAATGAAAAACTGTTTTTT.

This rearrangement joins TRBV6-7 to TRBJ1-3; perhaps TRBD1 as D (6 bases). Being an ORF, TRBV6-7 has a function that is uncertain. Trimming took 11 bases from V and 2 from J, leaving 16 bases between them. This CDR3 spans 14 amino acids. CDR3 in DNA: TGTGCCTTTGGGGGGGCTAGGACTGGAAACACCATATATTTT. As protein: CAFGGARTGNTIYF.

The V call is TRBV2, the J call TRBJ2-1, with TRBD2 matching over 7 bases. J lost 3 bases, V lost 8 bases, and 13 bases had no gene match. The CDR3 is 16 residues long. Germline V gene lookup returns CDR1 SNHLY and CDR2 FYNNEI. The CDR3 sequence: CASREQAGILYNEQFF. CDR3 coding DNA: TGTGCCAGCCGGGAGCAAGCGGGAATTCTCTACAATGAGCAGTTCTTC.

V usage is TRBV15 and J usage is TRBJ2-7; TRBD1 matches at 8 bases. Germline trimming cut 0 bases from V and 0 bases from J; bases unmatched to any gene: 4. The CDR3 is 16 residues long. Germline V gene sequence: CDR1 LNHNV, CDR2 YYDKDF (reference sequence). In nucleotides, the CDR3 is TGTGCCACCAGCAGAGATCGCGGGACAGGCTCCTACGAGCAGTACTTC. Translated, it gives CATSRDRGTGSYEQYF.

V and J are TRBV4-3 and TRBJ2-3, with 13 bases identical to TRBD2. From germline, CDR1 is LGHNA and CDR2 YSLEER. V was pared by 5 bases and J by 2 bases, with 7 bases of the junction left unmatched. This CDR3 is 17 amino acids long. In DNA form, the CDR3 reads TGCGCCAGCAGCGACGGGACTAGCGGGACCTACACAGATACGCAGTATTTT. The encoded protein is CASSDGTSGTYTDTQYF.